This T cell receptor (beta chain) was documented in a study of PD-L1 blockade in urothelial cancer. Study-level background: At some point between 2014 and 2016 therapy began: atezolizumab 1,200 mg intravenously every 3 weeks. Study patients had been treated with 0 to 3 previous chemotherapy regimens.

Libraries were prepared by immunoSEQ multiplex PCR; TCRdb keeps only in-frame clonotypes and omits some of them. The sample lists 84,000 or so clones, approximately 81% occurring once. The CDR3 sequence is 17 residues long. Germline loops: CDR1 MNHGY, CDR2 SAAAGT. V lost 6 bases to trimming and J lost 0 bases; unmatched junction nucleotides: 13. Documented time point: pretreatment peripheral blood. This receptor was obtained from a man aged 55 to 70 with urothelial cancer. V usage is TRBV6-8 and J usage is TRBJ2-7; TRBD1 matches 8 bases. The source was PBMCs, collected around atezolizumab (anti-PD-L1) treatment. DNA of the CDR3: TGTGCCAGCAGCCCCTACTCGGACAGGGAACTCTCCTACGAGCAGTACTTC. This codes for CASSPYSDRELSYEQYF.